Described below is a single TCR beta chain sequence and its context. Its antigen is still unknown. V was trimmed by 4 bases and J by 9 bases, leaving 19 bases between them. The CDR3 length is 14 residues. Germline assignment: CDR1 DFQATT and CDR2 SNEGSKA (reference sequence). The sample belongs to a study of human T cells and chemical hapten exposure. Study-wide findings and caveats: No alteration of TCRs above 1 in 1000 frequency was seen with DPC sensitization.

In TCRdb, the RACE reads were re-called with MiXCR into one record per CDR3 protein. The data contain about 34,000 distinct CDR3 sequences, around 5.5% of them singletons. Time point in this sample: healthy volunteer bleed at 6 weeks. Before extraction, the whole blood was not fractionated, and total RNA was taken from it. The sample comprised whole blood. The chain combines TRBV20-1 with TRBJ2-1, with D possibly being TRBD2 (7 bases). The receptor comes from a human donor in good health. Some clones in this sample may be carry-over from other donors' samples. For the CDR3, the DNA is TGCAGTGCTAAACAGGGCGGGGGCTCAGGTGAGCAGTTCTTC. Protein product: CSAKQGGGSGEQFF.